This T cell receptor beta chain was recorded in a study of blood T cell repertoires in COVID-19. About the study: PBMCs, B-cell-depleted T cells, or T cells were the source of the cDNA or gDNA that made up the material.

Profiled with immunoSEQ multiplex PCR; TCRdb holds only in-frame clones, not every one. The repertoire holds 350,000 to 400,000 clones, with approximately 90% as singletons. Participants were aged about 18 to 90 years, lived in 20 to 25 US areas, and enrolled virtually. Participants' own reports of clinical history determined their cohort assignment. The sequenced sample was PBMCs or T cells enriched from blood (not recorded which). The TCR was taken from a woman in her 40s who had been exposed to COVID-19.

The CDR3 nucleotides are TGTGCCAGTAGTATCCCTCGGTCGTATCAGCCCCAGCATTTT. Translation gives CASSIPRSYQPQHF. The chain is built from TRBV19 and TRBJ1-5; D unresolved. V was shortened by 3 bases and J by 5 bases, with 11 bases between the two germline ends. This CDR3 has 14 amino acids. Germline CDR1 and CDR2: LNHDA and SQIVND (reference sequence).